The source of this T cell receptor (beta chain) is a study of CD8 T cells in Susac syndrome. Across the whole study: Blood was drawn from patients with Susac syndrome. At that point, they were therapy-naive, on corticosteroids, or on intravenous immunoglobulin alone. Study-wide results and limits: Clonal expansion was absent from the CD4+ T cell repertoires in Susac syndrome. The study recognized that its TCR sequencing and HLA analysis covered a relatively small number of individuals.

With respect to this clonotype: Its antigen is not known.

An amount of RNA that ranged from roughly 0.5 to 1 ug was reverse transcribed with random hexamers. MiXCR, run by TCRdb on the immunoSEQ multiplex PCR reads, gives a single entry per CDR3 protein. Of 200,000 or so distinct CDR3 sequences listed, around 95% are singletons. FACS enriched CD8+ TEMRA cells, while bulk CD8+ and CD4+ were negatively isolated. The CDR3 loop spans 15 amino acids. CDR1 and CDR2 from the germline V gene are GTSNPN and SVGIG (reference sequence). V gave up 1 base and J gave up 6 bases, with 18 bases separating them. This TCR came from a human donor with Susac syndrome. The sample comprised CD4+ T cells from PBMCs. The rearrangement uses TRBV30 and TRBJ1-1; D may be TRBD1 (5 bases). The DNA of the CDR3 is TGTGCCTGGAGTGCTCGAATTACGGGGCACGCTGAAGCTTTCTTT. It translates to CAWSARITGHAEAFF.